This passage covers 28 T cell receptor beta chains from one sample sequenced in a study of beta chain features in type 1 diabetes. Study-wide results and limits: Researchers report that Type 1 diabetes patients had moderately but significantly shorter TCRB CDR3s across all four CD4+ subsets.

What was sequenced were expressed TCRB transcripts, since all of the isolated RNA had been reverse transcribed. TCRdb's table, derived via immunoSEQ multiplex PCR, lists solely in-frame clones and lacks some. In the table there are 640,000 or so clones, 13% of which are singletons. Their antigens are not known. The sequencing sample was made of naive CD4+ T cells from blood. Every receptor here comes from a man aged 18 to 30 with type 1 diabetes.

The chain uses TRBV30 and TRBJ1-2; D unresolved. Looked up from germline, CDR1 is GTSNPN and CDR2 is SVGIG (reference sequence). Trimming took 2 bases from V and 0 from J, leaving 7 bases between them. This CDR3 spans 13 amino acids. The CDR3 DNA follows: TGTGCCTGGAGTACTCAAGCTAACTATGGCTACACCTTC. Translation: CAWSTQANYGYTF.

The V gene is TRBV5-6, the J gene TRBJ2-7; 10 positions agree with TRBD1. CDR3 length: 15 residues. The germline V gene has CDR1 SGHDT and CDR2 YYEEEE. The junction had 6 bases not matched to a gene; V was cut back by 4 bases and J by 2 bases. The CDR3 DNA is TGTGCCAGCAGCCCCCCCGGGACAGGGGCCTACGAGCAGTACTTC. Protein product: CASSPPGTGAYEQYF. Supplemented by reference TRBV5-6 and TRBJ2-7, the full variable domain reads DAGVTQSPTHLIKTRGQQVTLRCSPKSGHDTVSWYQQALGQGPQFIFQYYEEEERQRGNFPDRFSGHQFPNYSSELNVNALLLGDSALYLCASSPPGTGAYEQYFGPGTRLTVT.

This sequence joins TRBV2 and TRBJ2-3; tentative D call: TRBD2 (7 bases). This CDR3 has 14 residues. The germline V gene encodes CDR1 SNHLY and CDR2 FYNNEI. V lost 6 bases to trimming and J lost 1 base, with 11 bases between them. CDR3 loop: CASRREGGTDTQYF. DNA of the CDR3: TGTGCCAGCAGGAGGGAGGGGGGCACAGATACGCAGTATTTT. The variable domain in full, completed from reference TRBV2 and TRBJ2-3, reads EPEVTQTPSHQVTQMGQEVILRCVPISNHLYFYWYRQILGQKVEFLVSFYNNEISEKSEIFDDQFSVERPDGSNFTLKIRSTKLEDSAMYFCASRREGGTDTQYFGPGTRLTVL.

The chain recombines TRBV6-4 with TRBJ2-1, with D unclear. Germline V lookup: CDR1 MRHNA, CDR2 SNTAGT. The ends were cut back, 4 bases at V and 0 bases at J, with 13 bases in the middle. The CDR3 has 16 amino acids. CDR3 nucleotide sequence: TGTGCCAGCAGTGGCAGCCTTACCAGCTCCTACAATGAGCAGTTCTTC. It codes for CASSGSLTSSYNEQFF.

In regard to this clone: Other DNA sequences in this specimen translate into the identical CDR3. V is TRBV5-1 and J is TRBJ1-1; D gene unclear. Trimming left V 0 bases short and J 3 bases short, with 9 bases between. CDR3 length: 14 residues. Germline CDR1 reads SGHRS; CDR2 reads YFSETQ. The CDR3 loop is CASSLVGSDTEAFF. CDR3 DNA sequence: TGCGCCAGCAGCTTGGTAGGGTCAGACACTGAAGCTTTCTTT.

This clone was observed a few times. CDR3 sequence reads: CASGPTGNQPQHF. Written as DNA, the CDR3 is TGTGCCAGTGGACCGACAGGGAATCAGCCCCAGCATTTT. V usage is TRBV19 and J usage is TRBJ1-5; TRBD1 aligns across 7 bases. Trimming at V came to 8 bases and at J to 4 bases, leaving 5 bases not matched to a gene. Per germline, CDR1 LNHDA and CDR2 SQIVND (reference sequence). There are 13 residues in the CDR3.

Only a few counts were recorded for this clone. The CDR3, as DNA: TGTGCCAGCAGCTTGGTGGCAGATATGAACACTGAAGCTTTCTTT. Residues: CASSLVADMNTEAFF. The rearrangement links TRBV5-4 to TRBJ1-1; D unclear. Germline V lookup: CDR1 SGHNT, CDR2 YYREEE (reference sequence). V lost 0 bases and J 0 bases, leaving 9 bases between the germline ends. This CDR3 is built from 15 residues.

This clone occurred a few times. The J gene is TRBJ2-1, the V gene TRBV7-9, with 13 bases fitting TRBD2. Germline CDR1 and CDR2: SEHNR and FQNEAQ (reference sequence). This CDR3 region has 17 residues. The V segment lost 1 base and the J segment 6 bases; nucleotides outside the gene matches: 6. The CDR3 sequence: CASSLGHGTSGINEQFF. The CDR3 bases are TGTGCCAGCAGCTTAGGTCACGGGACTAGCGGGATCAATGAGCAGTTCTTC.

CDR3 loop: CASSQGTIQQETQYF. CDR3 nucleotide sequence: TGCGCCAGCAGCCAAGGGACCATACAGCAAGAGACCCAGTACTTC. The chain joins TRBV4-1 to TRBJ2-5, with D uncertain. The CDR3 contains 15 residues. The V end lost 1 base, the J end lost 2 bases, and 11 bases lay between the germline ends. From germline, CDR1 is MGHRA and CDR2 YSYEKL.

CDR3 sequence reads: CASSPALNADTQYF. In nucleotides, the CDR3 is TGTGCCAGCAGCCCAGCGCTTAACGCAGATACGCAGTATTTT. This rearrangement joins TRBV6-5 to TRBJ2-3, with no clear D. Germline V lookup: CDR1 MNHEY, CDR2 SVGAGI. With 6 bases removed from V and 4 bases from J, the gap between germline ends came to 14 bases. The CDR3 loop spans 14 amino acids.

This chain joins TRBV6-6 and TRBJ1-5, with TRBD1 matching 8 bases. V trimming: 3 bases; J trimming: 4 bases; junction bases outside the gene matches: 5. The CDR3 is 15 amino acids. Germline V gene data show CDR1 as MNHNY and CDR2 as SVGAGI (reference sequence). The CDR3 is CASSYEQGDNQPQHF. The CDR3 DNA follows: TGTGCCAGCAGTTATGAACAGGGGGATAATCAGCCCCAGCATTTT.

The rearrangement links TRBV14 to TRBJ1-2, with D possibly matching TRBD1 (6 bases). CDR3 size: 14 residues. The germline V gene encodes CDR1 SGHDN and CDR2 FVKESK. Trimming removed 1 base at V and 4 bases at J, with 10 bases between. CDR3 in DNA: TGTGCCAGCAGCCAAGTGACAGGACTCTATGGCTACACCTTC. Encoded protein: CASSQVTGLYGYTF.

There are a few counts of this clone. The chain joins TRBV6-5 to TRBJ2-1; a weak D match, TRBD1 (6 bases). The V end lost 4 bases, the J end lost 3 bases, and 13 bases lay between the germline ends. The CDR3 is 15 amino acids. Germline V gene lookup returns CDR1 MNHEY and CDR2 SVGAGI. The CDR3 loop is CASSSGQGYYNEQFF. The DNA for the CDR3 is TGTGCCAGCAGTTCAGGCCAGGGGTACTACAATGAGCAGTTCTTC.

The genes are TRBV30 and TRBJ1-2, with TRBD1 as a possible D gene (6 bases). CDR1 is GTSNPN and CDR2 is SVGIG in the germline V gene (reference sequence). This CDR3 spans 12 amino acids. Deletions cut 5 bases from V and 3 bases from J, with 10 bases between. In DNA form, the CDR3 reads TGTGCCTGGGACCCAGGGGACTATGGCTACACCTTC. Translated: CAWDPGDYGYTF.

The chain uses TRBV28 and TRBJ2-1, with D perhaps being TRBD1 or TRBD2 (5 bases each). V lost 3 bases, J lost 12 bases, and 9 bases lay in between. Germline V gene lookup returns CDR1 MDHEN and CDR2 SYDVKM. The CDR3 totals 11 residues. In DNA, the CDR3 is TGTGCCAGCAGTTTCCGGGACCGGCAGTTCTTC. Translated: CASSFRDRQFF.

The CDR3 protein is CASSPLGDRIAKNIQYF. The CDR3 DNA sequence: TGTGCCAGCTCACCGCTCGGGGACAGAATAGCCAAAAACATTCAGTACTTC. This rearrangement joins TRBV18 to TRBJ2-4, with 7 bases fitting TRBD1. V lost 3 bases to trimming and J lost 0 bases; unmatched junction nucleotides: 8. CDR3 size: 17 residues. The germline gives CDR1 KGHSH, CDR2 LQKENI. The full variable domain, completed using reference TRBV18 and TRBJ2-4, is NAGVMQNPRHLVRRRGQEARLRCSPMKGHSHVYWYRQLPEEGLKFMVYLQKENIIDESGMPKERFSAEFPKEGPSILRIQQVVRGDSAAYFCASSPLGDRIAKNIQYFGAGTRLSVL.

V gene TRBV14 combines with J gene TRBJ1-2, with 8 positions matching TRBD1. The CDR3 is 15 amino acids. Germline V CDR1 and CDR2: SGHDN, FVKESK. V shed 3 bases and J 4 bases; nucleotides not matched to a gene: 7. The CDR3 sequence is CASSQPGQGSYGYTF. The DNA for the CDR3 is TGTGCCAGCAGCCAGCCAGGACAGGGTAGCTATGGCTACACCTTC.

The rearrangement joins TRBV27 to TRBJ1-2; TRBD1 might be the D (6 bases). There are 12 residues in the CDR3. V shed 8 bases and J shed 3 bases, with 10 bases lying between them. CDR1 is MNHEY, CDR2 SMNVEV, per germline (reference sequence). CDR3 nucleotides: TGTGCCAGCGGGGGGGCATACTATGGCTACACCTTC. Protein sequence: CASGGAYYGYTF.

The sample holds a few counts of this clone. The chain couples TRBV6-5 to TRBJ2-7; 10 nucleotides align to TRBD1. Germline trimming cut 10 bases from V and 3 bases from J; bases unmatched to any gene: 6. This CDR3 is 13 amino acids long. Germline loops: CDR1 MNHEY, CDR2 SVGAGI. The CDR3 DNA reads TGTGCCACTTGGACAGGGGGGAACTACGAGCAGTACTTC. Translated: CATWTGGNYEQYF.

This clone occurred a few times. The CDR3 DNA follows: TGTGCCAGCAGTGGCCGGGACGCTAGCAATCAGCCCCAGCATTTT. This translates into CASSGRDASNQPQHF. This chain links TRBV6-1 with TRBJ1-5; maybe TRBD1 (5 bases). The germline V gene encodes CDR1 MNHNS and CDR2 SASEGT. The V end lost 4 bases, the J end lost 0 bases, and 10 bases lay between the germline ends. This CDR3 spans 15 amino acids.

This clone was counted only a few times. The chain employs TRBV30 and TRBJ1-1, with D unresolved. This CDR3 has 12 residues. V was shortened by 5 bases and J by 2 bases, with 9 bases between the two germline ends. Germline values: CDR1 GTSNPN, CDR2 SVGIG (reference sequence). The CDR3 is CAWEPVNTEAFF. For the CDR3, the DNA is TGTGCCTGGGAGCCTGTAAACACTGAAGCTTTCTTT. Together with reference TRBV30 and TRBJ1-1, the CDR3 gives the full variable domain: SQTIHQWPATLVQPVGSPLSLECTVEGTSNPNLYWYRQAAGRGLQLLFYSVGIGQISSEVPQNLSASRPQDRQFILSSKKLLLSDSGFYLCAWEPVNTEAFFGQGTRLTVV.

This chain joins TRBV6-5 and TRBJ2-7, with D possibly matching TRBD2 (5 bases). This CDR3 comprises 11 residues. Trimming cost V 6 bases and J 7 bases, with 10 bases left between them. CDR1 and CDR2 from the germline V gene are MNHEY and SVGAGI. The CDR3 nucleotides are TGTGCCAGCAGGTCTGGAGGAGAGCAGTACTTC. This codes for CASRSGGEQYF.

This clone appeared a few times. The chain employs TRBV28 and TRBJ2-7; D possibly corresponds to TRBD1 (5 bases). CDR1 and CDR2 (germline): MDHEN, SYDVKM. This CDR3 is 14 amino acids long. With 2 bases removed from V and 6 bases from J, the gap between germline ends came to 14 bases. CDR3 coding DNA: TGTGCCAGCAGTTTAGGGCAGGGTACGGTCGAGCAGTACTTC. Translated: CASSLGQGTVEQYF.

The chain is built from TRBV30 and TRBJ2-1; 9 bases match TRBD1. The germline V gene encodes CDR1 GTSNPN and CDR2 SVGIG (reference sequence). The CDR3 consists of 14 residues. V lost 0 bases and J lost 6; bases outside the gene matches: 3. CDR3 residues: CAWSVLQGANEQFF. The CDR3 DNA sequence: TGTGCCTGGAGTGTTTTACAGGGGGCCAATGAGCAGTTCTTC.

The V and J genes are TRBV19 and TRBJ2-7; D may be TRBD2 (5 bases). The CDR3 extends over 15 amino acids. V was trimmed by 3 bases and J by 4 bases, leaving 16 bases between them. Germline assignment: CDR1 LNHDA and CDR2 SQIVND (reference sequence). The CDR3 sequence is CASSMEATAGYEQYF. The CDR3 region has the DNA TGTGCCAGTAGTATGGAGGCCACCGCCGGGTACGAGCAGTACTTC.

A few counts support this clone. The V gene is TRBV27, the J gene TRBJ2-7; the D is unclear. Trimming stripped 6 bases from V and 5 bases from J, with 11 bases between. The length of the CDR3 is 12 residues. CDR1 is MNHEY and CDR2 is SMNVEV in the germline V gene (reference sequence). Here the CDR3 reads CASRPWKDEQYF. Here the CDR3 DNA reads TGTGCCAGCAGACCATGGAAGGACGAGCAGTACTTC.

This clone was picked up a small number of times. The rearrangement uses TRBV2 and TRBJ1-2; no clear D. The V end lost 10 bases, the J end lost 2 bases, and 8 bases lay between the germline ends. The germline V gene has CDR1 SNHLY and CDR2 FYNNEI. This CDR3 is built from 11 residues. The DNA for the CDR3 is TGTGCCACAGACGGAAACTATGGCTACACCTTC. This translates into CATDGNYGYTF.

This clone has only a few counts. The V and J genes are TRBV10-2 and TRBJ2-4; 10 bases are shared with TRBD1. The CDR3 contains 17 residues. The V segment lost 2 bases and the J segment 2 bases; nucleotides outside the gene matches: 6. CDR1 and CDR2 (germline): WSHSY, SAAADI. In DNA form, the CDR3 reads TGCGCCAGCAGTGAGCCCGGGACAGGGGCGACCAAAAACATTCAGTACTTC. It translates to CASSEPGTGATKNIQYF.